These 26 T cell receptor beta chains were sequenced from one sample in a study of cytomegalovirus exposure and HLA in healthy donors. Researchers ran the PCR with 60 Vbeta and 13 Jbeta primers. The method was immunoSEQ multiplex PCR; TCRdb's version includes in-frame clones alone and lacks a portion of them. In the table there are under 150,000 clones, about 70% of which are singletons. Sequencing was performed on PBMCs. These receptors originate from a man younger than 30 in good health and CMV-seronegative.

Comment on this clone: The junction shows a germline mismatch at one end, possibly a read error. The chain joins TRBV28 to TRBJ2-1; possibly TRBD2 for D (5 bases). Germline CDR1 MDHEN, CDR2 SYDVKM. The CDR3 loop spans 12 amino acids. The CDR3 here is CASSLSGGEQFF. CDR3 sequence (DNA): TGCGCCAGCAGTTTATCTGGAGGTGAGCAGTTCTTC.

CDR3 in DNA: TGCGCCAGCAGTGAGGGAGACTCAGAGCAGTTCTTC. Translating gives CASSEGDSEQFF. The genes are TRBV10-2 and TRBJ2-1; the D is unclear. From germline, CDR1 is WSHSY and CDR2 SAAADI. Trimming removed 2 bases from V and 10 bases from J, with 9 bases in between. This CDR3 has 12 amino acids.

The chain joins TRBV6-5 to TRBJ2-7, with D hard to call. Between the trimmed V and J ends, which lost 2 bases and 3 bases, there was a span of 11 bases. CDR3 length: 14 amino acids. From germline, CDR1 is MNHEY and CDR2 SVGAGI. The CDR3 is CASSYVQSHYEQYF. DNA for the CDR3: TGTGCCAGCAGTTACGTACAGTCCCACTACGAGCAGTACTTC.

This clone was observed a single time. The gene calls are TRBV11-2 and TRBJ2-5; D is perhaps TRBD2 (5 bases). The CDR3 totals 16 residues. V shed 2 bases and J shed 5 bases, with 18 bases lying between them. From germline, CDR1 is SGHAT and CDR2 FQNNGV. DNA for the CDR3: TGTGCCAGCAGCTTACCAACGGCCGGGGAGCGCGAGACCCAGTACTTC. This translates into CASSLPTAGERETQYF.

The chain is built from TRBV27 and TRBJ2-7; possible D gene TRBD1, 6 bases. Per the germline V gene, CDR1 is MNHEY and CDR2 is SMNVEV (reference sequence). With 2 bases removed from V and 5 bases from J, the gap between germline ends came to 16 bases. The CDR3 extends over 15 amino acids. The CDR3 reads CASSLRKGRGHEQYF. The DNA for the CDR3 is TGTGCCAGCAGTTTAAGAAAGGGCAGGGGCCACGAGCAGTACTTC.

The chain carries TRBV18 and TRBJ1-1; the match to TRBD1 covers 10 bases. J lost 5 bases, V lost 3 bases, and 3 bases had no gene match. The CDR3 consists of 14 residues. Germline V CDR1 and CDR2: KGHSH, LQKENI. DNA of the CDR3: TGTGCCAGCTCACCCCGGGACAGGGGTACTGAAGCTTTCTTT. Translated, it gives CASSPRDRGTEAFF.

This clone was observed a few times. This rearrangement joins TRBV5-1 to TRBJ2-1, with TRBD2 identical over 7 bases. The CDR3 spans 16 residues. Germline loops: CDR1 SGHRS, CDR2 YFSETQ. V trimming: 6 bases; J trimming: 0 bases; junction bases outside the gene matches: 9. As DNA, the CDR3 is TGCGCCAGCAAGTCGGCTAGCGGTAGCTCCTACAATGAGCAGTTCTTC. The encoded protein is CASKSASGSSYNEQFF.

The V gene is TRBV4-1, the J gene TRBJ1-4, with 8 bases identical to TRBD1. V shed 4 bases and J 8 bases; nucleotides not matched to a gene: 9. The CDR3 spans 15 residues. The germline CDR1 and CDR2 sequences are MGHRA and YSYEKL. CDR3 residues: CASSRLGQGAEKLFF. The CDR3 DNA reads TGCGCCAGCAGCCGGTTAGGACAGGGAGCCGAAAAACTGTTTTTT.

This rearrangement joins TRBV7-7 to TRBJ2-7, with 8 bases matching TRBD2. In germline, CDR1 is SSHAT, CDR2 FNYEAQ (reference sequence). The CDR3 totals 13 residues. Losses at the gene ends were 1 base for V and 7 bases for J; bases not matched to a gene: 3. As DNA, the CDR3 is TGTGCCAGCAGCTTAGAACTAGCGGATGAGCAGTACTTC. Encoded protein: CASSLELADEQYF.

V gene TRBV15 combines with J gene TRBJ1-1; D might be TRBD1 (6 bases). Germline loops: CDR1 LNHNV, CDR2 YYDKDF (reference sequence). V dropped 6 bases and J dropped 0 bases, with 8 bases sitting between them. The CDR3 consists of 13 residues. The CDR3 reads CATSYRVNTEAFF. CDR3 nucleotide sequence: TGTGCCACCAGTTACAGGGTGAACACTGAAGCTTTCTTT.

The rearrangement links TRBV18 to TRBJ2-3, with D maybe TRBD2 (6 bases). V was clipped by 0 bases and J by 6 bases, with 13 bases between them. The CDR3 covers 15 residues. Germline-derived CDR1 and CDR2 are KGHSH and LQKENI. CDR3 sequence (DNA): TGTGCCAGCTCACCACCGACGGGGGATATGGATACGCAGTATTTT. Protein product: CASSPPTGDMDTQYF.

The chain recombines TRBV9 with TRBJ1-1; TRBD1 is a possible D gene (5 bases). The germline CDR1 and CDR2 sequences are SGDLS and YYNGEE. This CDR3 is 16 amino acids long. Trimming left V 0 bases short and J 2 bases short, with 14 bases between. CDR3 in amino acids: CASSVVKGGGNTEAFF. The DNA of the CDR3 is TGTGCCAGCAGCGTAGTGAAGGGCGGGGGTAACACTGAAGCTTTCTTT.

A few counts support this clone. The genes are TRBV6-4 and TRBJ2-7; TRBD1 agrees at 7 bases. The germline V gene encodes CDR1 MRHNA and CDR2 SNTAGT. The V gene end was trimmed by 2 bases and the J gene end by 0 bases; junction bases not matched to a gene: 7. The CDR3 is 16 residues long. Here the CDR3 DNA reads TGTGCCAGCAGTGACCCGAAGACAGGGAGCTCCTACGAGCAGTACTTC. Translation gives CASSDPKTGSSYEQYF.

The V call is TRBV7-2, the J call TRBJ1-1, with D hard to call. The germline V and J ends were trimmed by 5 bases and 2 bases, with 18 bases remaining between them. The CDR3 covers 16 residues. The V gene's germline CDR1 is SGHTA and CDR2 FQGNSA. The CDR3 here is CASSPAVGSLNTEAFF. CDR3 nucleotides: TGTGCCAGCAGCCCGGCTGTGGGCAGTCTAAACACTGAAGCTTTCTTT.

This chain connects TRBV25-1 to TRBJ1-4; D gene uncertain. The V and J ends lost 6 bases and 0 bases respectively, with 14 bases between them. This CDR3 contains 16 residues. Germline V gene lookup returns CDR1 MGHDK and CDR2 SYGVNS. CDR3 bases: TGTGCCAGCAGCCCCTCGAGAGGATCAACTAATGAAAAACTGTTTTTT. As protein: CASSPSRGSTNEKLFF.

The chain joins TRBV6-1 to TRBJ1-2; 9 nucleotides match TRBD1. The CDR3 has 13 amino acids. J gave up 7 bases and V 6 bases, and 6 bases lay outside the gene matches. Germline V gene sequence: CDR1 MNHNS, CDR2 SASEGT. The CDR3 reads CASSLGTGFGYTF. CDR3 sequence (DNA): TGTGCCAGCAGCCTCGGGACAGGGTTTGGCTACACCTTC.

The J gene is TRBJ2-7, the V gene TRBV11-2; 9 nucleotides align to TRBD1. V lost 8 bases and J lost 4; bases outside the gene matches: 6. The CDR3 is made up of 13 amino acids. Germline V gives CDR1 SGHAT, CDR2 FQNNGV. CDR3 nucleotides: TGTGCCAGCGGAGACAGGGGGGGGTACGAGCAGTACTTC. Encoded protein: CASGDRGGYEQYF.

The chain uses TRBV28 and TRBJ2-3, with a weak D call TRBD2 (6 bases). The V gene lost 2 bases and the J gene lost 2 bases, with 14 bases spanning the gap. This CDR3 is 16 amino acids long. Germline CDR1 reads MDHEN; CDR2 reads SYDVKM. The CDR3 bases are TGTGCCAGCAGTTTAACGGGGGAAATTCTCACAGATACGCAGTATTTT. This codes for CASSLTGEILTDTQYF.

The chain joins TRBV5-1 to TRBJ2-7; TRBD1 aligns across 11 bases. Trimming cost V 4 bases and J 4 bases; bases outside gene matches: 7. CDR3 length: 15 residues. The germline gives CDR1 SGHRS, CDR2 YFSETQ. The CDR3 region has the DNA TGCGCCAGCAGCGGGGCGGACAGGGGGCCGTACGAGCAGTACTTC. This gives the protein CASSGADRGPYEQYF.

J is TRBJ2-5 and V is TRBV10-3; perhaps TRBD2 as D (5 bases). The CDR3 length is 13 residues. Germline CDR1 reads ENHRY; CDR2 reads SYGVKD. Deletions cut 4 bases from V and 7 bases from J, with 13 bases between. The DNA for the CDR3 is TGTGCCATCAGTGCGGACTCTCTCGGGACCCAGTACTTC. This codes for CAISADSLGTQYF.

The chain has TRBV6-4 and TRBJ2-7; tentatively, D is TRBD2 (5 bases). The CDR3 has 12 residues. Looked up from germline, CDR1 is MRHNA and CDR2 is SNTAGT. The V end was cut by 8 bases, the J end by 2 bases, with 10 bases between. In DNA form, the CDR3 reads TGTGCCAGCCGGGATAGAGCCTACGAGCAGTACTTC. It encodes CASRDRAYEQYF.

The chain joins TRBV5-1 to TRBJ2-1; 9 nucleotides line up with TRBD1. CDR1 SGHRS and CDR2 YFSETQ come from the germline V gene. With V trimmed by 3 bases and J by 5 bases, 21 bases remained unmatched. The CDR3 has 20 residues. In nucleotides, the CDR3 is TGCGCCAGCAGCTCCAGGACAGGGGCCCACCAAGTCAATTCCCACAATGAGCAGTTCTTC. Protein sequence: CASSSRTGAHQVNSHNEQFF. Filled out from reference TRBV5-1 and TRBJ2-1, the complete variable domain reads KAGVTQTPRYLIKTRGQQVTLSCSPISGHRSVSWYQQTPGQGLQFLFEYFSETQRNKGNFPGRFSGRQFSNSRSEMNVSTLELGDSALYLCASSSRTGAHQVNSHNEQFFGPGTRLTVL.

CDR3 in DNA: TGCGCCAGCAGTGGTAGCGGGGGTGCCAGCTCCTACAATGAGCAGTTCTTC. This sequence encodes CASSGSGGASSYNEQFF. The rearrangement links TRBV10-1 to TRBJ2-1, with TRBD2 matching over 9 bases. CDR1 is WNHNN, CDR2 SYGVQD, per germline (reference sequence). CDR3 size: 17 residues. V gave up 4 bases and J gave up 0 bases; unmatched junction bases: 7.

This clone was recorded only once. CDR3 amino acids: CASSQLGGIFNQPQHF. The CDR3 DNA reads TGTGCCAGCAGCCAGCTGGGGGGGATCTTCAATCAGCCCCAGCATTTT. The chain combines TRBV7-8 with TRBJ1-5; TRBD1 might be the D (5 bases). V lost 5 bases, J lost 3 bases, and 17 bases lay in between. The V gene's germline CDR1 is SGHVS and CDR2 FQNEAQ. This CDR3 is 16 amino acids long.

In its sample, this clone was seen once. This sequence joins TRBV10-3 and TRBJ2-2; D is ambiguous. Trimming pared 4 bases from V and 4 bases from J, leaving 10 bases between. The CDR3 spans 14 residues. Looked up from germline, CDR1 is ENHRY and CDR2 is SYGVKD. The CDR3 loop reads CAISGAQTTGELFF. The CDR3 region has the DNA TGTGCCATCAGTGGGGCCCAGACCACCGGGGAGCTGTTTTTT.

Here the CDR3 reads CASSPWTSWQETQYF. The CDR3 DNA reads as TGTGCCAGCTCACCATGGACTAGCTGGCAAGAGACCCAGTACTTC. V usage is TRBV18 and J usage is TRBJ2-5; 8 nucleotides line up with TRBD2. This CDR3 region has 15 residues. The germline V gene has CDR1 KGHSH and CDR2 LQKENI. Unmatched junction bases numbered 4, after V lost 2 bases and J lost 2 bases.